Each of the 30 T cell receptor beta chains below was sequenced from the same sample in a study of beta chain features in type 1 diabetes. Whole-study results and caveats: TCRB CDR3s were moderately but significantly shorter in Type 1 diabetes patients in all four CD4+ subsets.

The authors reverse transcribed all of the isolated RNA, so sequencing captured expressed TCRB transcripts. Assay used: immunoSEQ multiplex PCR; TCRdb lists only in-frame clones, some missing. The sample shows roughly 400,000 clones, roughly a tenth of them seen only once. Their cognate antigens are unknown. The sequenced sample consisted of central memory CD4+ T cells from blood. Source of these receptors: a man aged 25 to 40 with type 1 diabetes.

This clone has only a few counts. V gene TRBV5-4 combines with J gene TRBJ1-5; D is perhaps TRBD1 (6 bases). Germline V gene lookup returns CDR1 SGHNT and CDR2 YYREEE (reference sequence). With 0 bases removed from V and 5 bases from J, the gap between germline ends came to 9 bases. The CDR3 extends over 14 amino acids. The CDR3 spells CASSLGGLDQPQHF. The CDR3 DNA sequence: TGTGCCAGCAGCTTGGGGGGGCTCGATCAGCCCCAGCATTTT.

The gene calls are TRBV7-2 and TRBJ2-7; a weak D match, TRBD2 (5 bases). This CDR3 is 14 amino acids long. CDR1 SGHTA and CDR2 FQGNSA come from the germline V gene. Trimming removed 2 bases from V and 5 bases from J, with 13 bases in between. The CDR3 DNA reads as TGTGCCAGCAGCTTATACCTAGCCGGGAACGAGCAGTACTTC. Translation gives CASSLYLAGNEQYF. Looking up the rest from reference TRBV7-2 and TRBJ2-7 gives the full variable domain: GAGVSQSPSNKVTEKGKDVELRCDPISGHTALYWYRQSLGQGLEFLIYFQGNSAPDKSGLPSDRFSAERTGGSVSTLTIQRTQQEDSAVYLCASSLYLAGNEQYFGPGTRLTVT.

This clone appeared a few times. The gene calls are TRBV9 and TRBJ2-5; the D is unclear. Germline CDR1 reads SGDLS; CDR2 reads YYNGEE. The V gene lost 4 bases and the J gene lost 7 bases, with 20 bases spanning the gap. The CDR3 has 15 residues. CDR3 sequence (DNA): TGTGCCAGCAGCTTAGACGTAGGTGGTAGGTGGACCCAGTACTTC. This gives the protein CASSLDVGGRWTQYF.

This clone was counted between two and nine times. The rearrangement joins TRBV5-1 to TRBJ2-7; 7 nucleotides align to TRBD2. Germline V gene data show CDR1 as SGHRS and CDR2 as YFSETQ. This CDR3 has 14 amino acids. Losses at the gene ends were 3 bases for V and 4 bases for J; bases not matched to a gene: 7. The CDR3 DNA reads as TGCGCCAGCAGCTCCACGGCTAGCGGATACGAGCAGTACTTC. It yields the protein CASSSTASGYEQYF.

This clone was recorded at least ten times. The CDR3, as DNA: TGTGCCAGCAGGCTAACAGGTCCCAATCAGCCCCAGCATTTT. Translating it yields CASRLTGPNQPQHF. The rearrangement joins TRBV6-1 to TRBJ1-5, with D possibly matching TRBD1 (5 bases). The V end was cut by 6 bases, the J end by 3 bases, with 12 bases between. The germline CDR1 and CDR2 sequences are MNHNS and SASEGT. This CDR3 has 14 amino acids.

The table lists this clone with a few counts. The rearrangement uses TRBV7-2 and TRBJ1-6; D possibly corresponds to TRBD1 (5 bases). The CDR3 length is 15 residues. V was clipped by 5 bases and J by 10 bases, with 18 bases between them. Germline V gene lookup returns CDR1 SGHTA and CDR2 FQGNSA. CDR3 region: CASSQMWGVMSPLHF. CDR3 DNA sequence: TGTGCCAGCAGCCAGATGTGGGGGGTTATGTCACCCCTCCACTTT.

This rearrangement joins TRBV2 to TRBJ1-1; 10 bases map to TRBD1. The trim removed 5 bases at V and 1 base at J, leaving 7 bases unmatched. Germline V CDR1 and CDR2: SNHLY, FYNNEI. There are 16 residues in the CDR3. CDR3 DNA sequence: TGTGCCAGCAGTTGGACAGGGGGGGCACGGAACACTGAAGCTTTCTTT. This codes for CASSWTGGARNTEAFF.

This clone occurred a few times. J is TRBJ2-5 and V is TRBV7-9, with 7 bases identical to TRBD1. Germline CDR1 and CDR2: SEHNR and FQNEAQ (reference sequence). The trim removed 3 bases at V and 4 bases at J, leaving 5 bases unmatched. This CDR3 is 14 amino acids long. CDR3 in amino acids: CASSFSTGRETQYF. CDR3 nucleotides: TGTGCCAGCAGCTTTTCGACAGGGAGAGAGACCCAGTACTTC.

The rearrangement joins TRBV6-5 to TRBJ1-2, with D hard to call. Between the trimmed V and J ends, which lost 0 bases and 1 base, there was a span of 9 bases. The CDR3 runs to 15 residues. Germline V CDR1 and CDR2: MNHEY, SVGAGI. The CDR3 loop is CASSYSSGLNYGYTF. The CDR3 bases are TGTGCCAGCAGTTACTCCTCAGGCCTTAACTATGGCTACACCTTC.

This chain uses TRBV6-5 with TRBJ2-5, with D possibly being TRBD2 (6 bases). Between the trimmed V and J ends, which lost 2 bases and 2 bases, there was a span of 12 bases. The CDR3 has 15 residues. Germline assignment: CDR1 MNHEY and CDR2 SVGAGI. CDR3 loop: CASSYRQRVQETQYF. The CDR3 nucleotides read TGTGCCAGCAGTTACCGCCAGCGGGTTCAAGAGACCCAGTACTTC.

Concerning this clone: A far larger clone is one nucleotide away, so this likely arose from a read error. The chain couples TRBV4-2 to TRBJ2-1, with 7 bases aligning to TRBD1. The CDR3 covers 13 residues. CDR1 LGHNA and CDR2 YNFKEQ come from the germline V gene. The trim removed 5 bases at V and 6 bases at J, leaving 4 bases unmatched. The CDR3 sequence: CASSLAGGNEQFF. Written as DNA, the CDR3 is TGTGCCAGCAGCTTGGCAGGGGGCAATGAGCAGTTCTTC.

The chain carries TRBV29-1 and TRBJ2-7, with 10 positions matching TRBD2. The CDR3 contains 14 residues. CDR1 is SQVTM and CDR2 is ANQGSEA in the germline V gene. Germline trimming cut 8 bases from V and 6 bases from J; bases unmatched to any gene: 13. The CDR3: CSPLSGRRSSEQYF. CDR3 in DNA: TGCAGCCCCCTTAGCGGGAGGAGGAGTAGCGAGCAGTACTTC.

This clone showed up many times. Additional DNA sequences in this sample encode the identical CDR3. V and J are TRBV18 and TRBJ1-5; D is unclear. The CDR3 length is 13 residues. Trimming stripped 2 bases from V and 6 bases from J, with 8 bases between. Germline V gene lookup returns CDR1 KGHSH and CDR2 LQKENI. CDR3 DNA sequence: TGTGCCAGCTCACCAGAGGGTAGTCAGCCCCAGCATTTT. This codes for CASSPEGSQPQHF.

The chain uses TRBV5-1 and TRBJ1-1; possibly TRBD1 for D (5 bases). The CDR3 loop spans 13 amino acids. Trimming pared 4 bases from V and 3 bases from J, leaving 10 bases between. Germline CDR1 is SGHRS and CDR2 is YFSETQ. The CDR3 spells CASSTQQDTEAFF. The CDR3 DNA follows: TGCGCCAGCAGCACCCAACAGGACACTGAAGCTTTCTTT.

This clone was detected only a few times. V and J are TRBV11-2 and TRBJ2-5; no clear D gene. Germline V gene lookup returns CDR1 SGHAT and CDR2 FQNNGV. Trimming took 2 bases from V and 1 from J, leaving 14 bases between them. The CDR3 consists of 16 residues. The DNA for the CDR3 is TGTGCCAGCAGCTTAAGTAGTTGGGGAAGCCAAGAGACCCAGTACTTC. Residues: CASSLSSWGSQETQYF.

There are a few counts of this clone. This chain links TRBV18 with TRBJ1-4, with 9 bases fitting TRBD1. CDR3 length equals 15 residues. Trimming cost V 4 bases and J 8 bases; bases outside gene matches: 8. Germline lookup yields CDR1 KGHSH and CDR2 LQKENI. The CDR3 region has the DNA TGTGCCAGCTCACTTTCCGGGACAGGGAACGAAAAACTGTTTTTT. It translates to CASSLSGTGNEKLFF.

The J gene is TRBJ2-7, the V gene TRBV5-1; D possibly corresponds to TRBD1 (6 bases). This CDR3 has 15 residues. Germline lookup yields CDR1 SGHRS and CDR2 YFSETQ. Between the trimmed V and J ends, which lost 0 bases and 5 bases, there was a span of 15 bases. CDR3 in DNA: TGCGCCAGCAGCTTGGCCCTTCAGGGGCTCGACGAGCAGTACTTC. It is translated as CASSLALQGLDEQYF.

This clone appeared a few times. The rearrangement links TRBV6-5 to TRBJ2-7; TRBD1 is a possible D gene (6 bases). V was cut by 6 bases and J by 0 bases, with 12 bases left in between. The CDR3 spans 14 residues. Germline V lookup: CDR1 MNHEY, CDR2 SVGAGI. The CDR3 is CASRYRDNSYEQYF. CDR3 in DNA: TGTGCCAGCAGGTACCGGGACAACTCCTACGAGCAGTACTTC.

This clone came up a few times. J is TRBJ2-7 and V is TRBV7-9, with D perhaps TRBD2 (5 bases). Germline CDR1 SEHNR, CDR2 FQNEAQ (reference sequence). The germline V and J ends were trimmed by 5 bases and 0 bases, with 11 bases remaining between them. The CDR3 has 14 amino acids. In nucleotides, the CDR3 is TGTGCCAGCAGCACGCCCCGGGACTCCTACGAGCAGTACTTC. Its protein product is CASSTPRDSYEQYF.

There are a few counts of this clone. Other DNA sequences in this specimen translate into the identical CDR3. The chain combines TRBV7-2 with TRBJ2-2; D remains ambiguous. Trimming pared 0 bases from V and 6 bases from J, leaving 5 bases between. CDR3 length equals 13 residues. Germline-derived CDR1 and CDR2 are SGHTA and FQGNSA. Written as DNA, the CDR3 is TGTGCCAGCAGCTTAGCGCTCGCCGGGGAGCTGTTTTTT. Translated: CASSLALAGELFF. Supplemented by reference TRBV7-2 and TRBJ2-2, the full variable domain reads GAGVSQSPSNKVTEKGKDVELRCDPISGHTALYWYRQSLGQGLEFLIYFQGNSAPDKSGLPSDRFSAERTGGSVSTLTIQRTQQEDSAVYLCASSLALAGELFFGEGSRLTVL.

The chain is built from TRBV7-2 and TRBJ2-1, with TRBD1 identical over 9 bases. Germline V gene sequence: CDR1 SGHTA, CDR2 FQGNSA. Trimming took 2 bases from V and 8 from J; bases not matched to a gene: 10. The CDR3 has 16 amino acids. This CDR3 is CASSLQPTGGAYEQFF. The DNA of the CDR3 is TGTGCCAGCAGCTTACAGCCCACAGGGGGCGCATATGAGCAGTTCTTC.

In its sample, this clone was seen a few times. CDR3 nucleotide sequence: TGTGCCAGCAGCTTAAGATGGGATACGCAGTATTTT. Protein sequence: CASSLRWDTQYF. V gene TRBV7-8 combines with J gene TRBJ2-3; D remains unclear. The CDR3 extends over 12 amino acids. Trimming stripped 2 bases from V and 6 bases from J, with 6 bases between. Germline assignment: CDR1 SGHVS and CDR2 FQNEAQ.

The chain carries TRBV27 and TRBJ1-2, with TRBD1 matching 9 bases. V was clipped by 5 bases and J by 5 bases; unmatched bases: 9. The CDR3 sequence is 15 residues long. Germline loops: CDR1 MNHEY, CDR2 SMNVEV (reference sequence). Here the CDR3 reads CASSTSRGTGYGYTF. The CDR3 DNA reads as TGTGCCAGCAGTACGTCCCGGGGGACAGGGTATGGCTACACCTTC.

There are many counts of this clone. The chain is built from TRBV4-3 and TRBJ2-3; D is unclear. Germline CDR1 LGHNA, CDR2 YSLEER. This CDR3 contains 17 residues. The V and J ends lost 2 bases and 0 bases respectively, with 15 bases between them. The CDR3 sequence: CASSQPAQDGSTDTQYF. CDR3 in DNA: TGCGCCAGCAGCCAACCCGCCCAGGACGGGAGCACAGATACGCAGTATTTT.

This clone was counted a few times. The chain carries TRBV11-2 and TRBJ2-1, with D perhaps being TRBD1 or TRBD2 (5 bases each). There are 18 residues in the CDR3. Germline V gene data show CDR1 as SGHAT and CDR2 as FQNNGV. Trimming removed 0 bases at V and 1 base at J, with 16 bases between. CDR3 protein: CASSLEQGGTGSYNEQFF. In nucleotides, the CDR3 is TGTGCCAGCAGCTTAGAGCAGGGTGGCACGGGGTCCTACAATGAGCAGTTCTTC.

The chain joins TRBV7-9 to TRBJ2-3; 10 bases agree with TRBD2. J lost 2 bases, V lost 6 bases, and 8 bases had no gene match. From germline, CDR1 is SEHNR and CDR2 FQNEAQ (reference sequence). This CDR3 is 16 amino acids long. The CDR3 protein is CASSQGLADLTDTQYF. The CDR3 DNA is TGTGCCAGCAGTCAAGGACTAGCGGATCTCACAGATACGCAGTATTTT. Full variable domain (missing parts from reference TRBV7-9 and TRBJ2-3): DTGVSQNPRHKITKRGQNVTFRCDPISEHNRLYWYRQTLGQGPEFLTYFQNEAQLEKSRLLSDRFSAERPKGSFSTLEIQRTEQGDSAMYLCASSQGLADLTDTQYFGPGTRLTVL.

The chain uses TRBV4-2 and TRBJ1-1; D unresolved. Germline CDR1 reads LGHNA; CDR2 reads YNFKEQ. V shed 5 bases and J shed 1 base, with 8 bases lying between them. This CDR3 has 13 amino acids. In nucleotides, the CDR3 is TGTGCCAGCAGCTTAGAGGGGAACACTGAAGCTTTCTTT. It encodes CASSLEGNTEAFF.

The sample holds a few counts of this clone. The chain uses TRBV11-2 and TRBJ2-2; no clear D gene. From germline, CDR1 is SGHAT and CDR2 FQNNGV. The CDR3 spans 15 residues. Trimming took 2 bases from V and 3 from J, leaving 10 bases between them. The CDR3 loop reads CASSLPWRHTGELFF. In nucleotides, the CDR3 is TGTGCCAGCAGCTTACCGTGGCGGCACACCGGGGAGCTGTTTTTT.

This clone was counted at least ten times. This chain joins TRBV5-1 and TRBJ2-5; 7 bases map to TRBD1. The CDR3 sequence is 11 residues long. Germline lookup yields CDR1 SGHRS and CDR2 YFSETQ. The junction had 4 bases not matched to a gene; V was cut back by 10 bases and J by 4 bases. The CDR3 protein is CASEGAETQYF. CDR3 in DNA: TGCGCCTCCGAGGGGGCAGAGACCCAGTACTTC.

A few counts support this clone. Mismatch with germline at one junction end may stem from a read error. The J gene is TRBJ2-2, the V gene TRBV7-7; no definite D call. CDR1 and CDR2 (germline): SSHAT, FNYEAQ (reference sequence). The CDR3 loop spans 11 amino acids. CDR3: CASSSRDGLFF. The CDR3 DNA reads TGTGCTAGCAGCTCCCGAGACGGGCTGTTTTTT.